The 4 T cell receptor beta chains reported below all come from one sample, sequenced in a study of shared clonotypes between healthy human individuals. TCRdb's copy holds only in-frame clones and misses some; the assay was immunoSEQ multiplex PCR. The sample holds just over 2,000,000 clones, about 95% seen once. It was CD45RO-negative cells, positively selected for CCR7, that made up naive CD8 cells, with terminally differentiated effector memory CD45RA+ cells excluded. The specimen sequenced was naive CD8+ T cells sorted from blood. Source of these receptors: a man aged 18 to 30 in good health.

Points on this clone: Different DNA sequences within this sample yield the same CDR3. This chain joins TRBV4-3 and TRBJ2-1; D not resolved. Germline V lookup: CDR1 LGHNA, CDR2 YSLEER. V gave up 3 bases and J gave up 4 bases, with 7 bases separating them. The CDR3 totals 13 residues. The CDR3 loop is CASSQDLYNEQFF. The CDR3, as DNA: TGCGCCAGCAGCCAGGATCTATACAATGAGCAGTTCTTC.

Of note for this clone: This specimen includes other DNA sequences encoding the same CDR3. This rearrangement joins TRBV28 to TRBJ2-2; tentative D call: TRBD1 (5 bases). Germline assignment: CDR1 MDHEN and CDR2 SYDVKM. The CDR3 is 14 residues long. Trimming took 3 bases from V and 5 from J, leaving 10 bases between them. The CDR3 DNA reads TGTGCCAGCAGTTTTAGGGGAAGTACCGGGGAGCTGTTTTTT. Its protein is CASSFRGSTGELFF.

This clone was recorded only once. The chain couples TRBV7-3 to TRBJ1-4, with D uncertain. V dropped 8 bases and J dropped 3 bases, with 13 bases sitting between them. This CDR3 comprises 14 residues. CDR1 is SGHTA, CDR2 FQGTGA, per germline. CDR3 region: CASPRKEPNEKLFF. In nucleotides, the CDR3 is TGTGCCAGCCCGCGGAAGGAACCTAATGAAAAACTGTTTTTT.

J is TRBJ2-3 and V is TRBV5-4; D is possibly TRBD1 or TRBD2 (6 bases each). The CDR3 is 15 amino acids. The germline V gene encodes CDR1 SGHNT and CDR2 YYREEE (reference sequence). Trimming removed 0 bases at V and 2 bases at J, with 10 bases between. CDR3 bases: TGTGCCAGCAGCTTGGAAGGGGGGAACACAGATACGCAGTATTTT. Its protein is CASSLEGGNTDTQYF.